This is a list of T cell receptor beta chains from one sample in a study of cytomegalovirus exposure and HLA in healthy donors. Measured with immunoSEQ multiplex PCR; TCRdb has only the in-frame clones, and not every one. Altogether roughly 140,000 clones are present, 78% being singletons, with the ten largest covering 2.5% to 3%. The sample consisted of PBMCs. The receptors come from a female donor in good health and CMV-seronegative. Each CDR3 is given with its conserved first and last residue. D genes are given only for firm matches. A row's size may be missing; if present it is once, few, many or a size class.

D,J,size,V,CDR3,DNA
-,TRBJ1-2,once,TRBV2,CASSGAPQAANYGYTF,TGTGCCAGCAGTGGGGCCCCTCAGGCCGCTAACTATGGCTACACCTTC
TRBD1,TRBJ1-1,few,TRBV6-6,CASSYNRGDTEAFF,TGTGCCAGCAGTTATAACAGGGGGGACACTGAAGCTTTCTTT
-,TRBJ2-6,-,TRBV4-3,CASSQERLSGANVLTF,TGCGCCAGCAGCCAAGAGAGGCTCTCTGGGGCCAACGTCCTGACTTTC
TRBD1,TRBJ1-2,-,TRBV30,CAWREMGQGVNGYTF,TGTGCCTGGCGAGAAATGGGACAGGGAGTCAATGGCTACACCTTC
TRBD1,TRBJ2-2,-,TRBV7-3,CASSLNAGGLGELFF,TGTGCCAGCAGCTTGAACGCAGGGGGCCTCGGGGAGCTGTTTTTT
-,TRBJ2-6,-,TRBV5-4,CASSSRRGTASGANVLTF,TGTGCCAGCAGTTCCCGAAGGGGCACGGCCTCTGGGGCCAACGTCCTGACTTTC
-,TRBJ1-5,-,TRBV7-8,CASSPLTAVWPQHF,TGTGCCAGCAGCCCACTGACAGCCGTATGGCCCCAGCATTTT
TRBD1,TRBJ1-2,-,TRBV7-2,CASSLGQLSAANYGYTF,TGTGCCAGCAGCTTGGGACAGCTCTCAGCAGCTAACTATGGCTACACCTTC
TRBD2,TRBJ2-2,-,TRBV9,CASSAGLAVPGELFF,TGTGCCAGCAGCGCGGGACTAGCGGTGCCCGGGGAGCTGTTTTTT
TRBD2,TRBJ2-3,once,TRBV13,CASSANRLAGAETSTDTQYF,TGTGCCAGCAGTGCAAATCGACTAGCGGGGGCCGAAACTAGCACAGATACGCAGTATTTT
-,TRBJ2-5,-,TRBV29-1,CSVGVAQYF,TGCAGCGTTGGAGTCGCCCAGTACTTC
TRBD1,TRBJ2-7,-,TRBV7-3,CASSSDRVPYLGCRQVVDF,TGTGCCAGCAGCTCGGACAGGGTCCCCTATTTAGGGTGCAGGCAGGTGGTGGACTTC
-,TRBJ2-3,-,TRBV4-2,CASSQGEGDPPDTQYF,TGTGCCAGCAGCCAAGGGGAGGGGGACCCTCCGGATACGCAGTATTTT
-,TRBJ1-6,once,TRBV27,CASSRAWGGGPLHF,TGTGCCAGCAGCCGCGCATGGGGGGGTGGACCCCTCCACTTT
TRBD2,TRBJ2-7,-,TRBV10-2,CASSSPGLAGVEQYF,TGCGCCAGCAGCTCACCGGGACTAGCGGGAGTCGAGCAGTACTTC
-,TRBJ1-1,-,TRBV28,CASSLRVGGRVTEAFF,TGTGCCAGCAGTTTAAGGGTGGGGGGGCGGGTTACTGAAGCTTTCTTT
-,TRBJ2-7,once,TRBV2,CASKASSYEQYF,TGTGCCAGCAAGGCTAGCAGCTACGAGCAGTACTTC
TRBD2,TRBJ2-7,-,TRBV13,CAAARGVDTSYEQYF,TGTGCCGCGGCACGGGGGGTGGACACCTCCTACGAGCAGTACTTC
-,TRBJ1-2,few,TRBV7-9,CASSLVGAVDGYTF,TGTGCCAGCAGCTTAGTTGGGGCCGTAGATGGCTACACCTTC
TRBD1,TRBJ1-2,-,TRBV5-5,CASTPQGIYGYTF,TGTGCCAGCACCCCACAGGGGATCTATGGCTACACCTTC
TRBD1,TRBJ1-2,few,TRBV6-1,CASSVENRGSYGYTF,TGTGCCAGCAGTGTAGAGAACAGGGGAAGCTATGGCTACACCTTC
TRBD1,TRBJ1-1,-,TRBV19,CASSTTGGNEAFF,TGTGCCAGTAGTACAACAGGGGGGAACGAAGCTTTCTTT
TRBD1,TRBJ2-1,-,TRBV10-2,CAIRQQGWVHNEQFF,TGCGCCATAAGACAACAGGGGTGGGTCCACAATGAGCAGTTCTTC
-,TRBJ2-2,-,TRBV25-1,CASSHTGMGGELFF,TGTGCCAGCAGCCATACAGGGATGGGCGGGGAGCTGTTTTTT
-,TRBJ2-6,once,TRBV2,CASNLGGAGANVLTF,TGTGCCAGCAATTTAGGGGGGGCTGGGGCCAACGTCCTGACTTTC
TRBD1,TRBJ1-2,-,TRBV5-1,CASRPLGTGRLSGYTF,TGCGCCAGCAGACCGCTCGGGACAGGGCGATTATCGGGCTACACCTTC
-,TRBJ2-3,-,TRBV10-3,CAIRTTSTDTQYF,TGTGCCATCAGGACGACAAGCACAGATACGCAGTATTTT
-,TRBJ1-5,-,TRBV7-9,CSSSLPQEPQHF,TGTTCCAGCAGCTTACCCCAGGAGCCCCAGCATTTT
-,TRBJ2-3,-,TRBV11-2,CASSFFGQPDTQYF,TGTGCCAGCAGTTTTTTCGGACAGCCAGATACGCAGTATTTT
TRBD1,TRBJ1-2,-,TRBV6-1,CASKTGGPNYGYTF,TGTGCCAGCAAGACAGGGGGCCCCAACTATGGCTACACCTTC
-,TRBJ2-7,once,TRBV5-4,CASSNPEQEYFYEQYF,TGTGCCAGCAGCAACCCAGAACAGGAGTATTTTTACGAGCAGTACTTC
-,TRBJ1-1,few,TRBV28,CASSLDSPTEAFF,TGTGCCAGCAGCCTCGACAGCCCCACTGAAGCTTTCTTT
TRBD1,TRBJ2-7,-,TRBV6-6,CASSDRAESSYEQYF,TGTGCCAGCAGTGACAGGGCAGAAAGCTCCTACGAGCAGTACTTC
-,TRBJ2-2,-,TRBV5-6,CASSLGIGQHTTGELFF,TGTGCCAGCAGCTTGGGGATCGGACAGCATACAACCGGGGAGCTGTTTTTT
TRBD1,TRBJ1-3,-,TRBV30,CAWGGQGAFSGNTIYF,TGTGCCTGGGGAGGACAGGGGGCTTTCTCTGGAAACACCATATATTTT
TRBD1,TRBJ2-4,-,TRBV27,CASSPDQQGFTKNIQYF,TGTGCCAGCAGCCCAGACCAACAGGGGTTCACCAAAAACATTCAGTACTTC
TRBD2,TRBJ2-5,-,TRBV6-5,CASSRGLAGGKTQYF,TGTGCCAGCAGTCGGGGACTAGCGGGAGGAAAGACCCAGTACTTC
TRBD1,TRBJ2-7,-,TRBV7-2,CASSLDRGPPLYEQYF,TGTGCCAGCAGCTTAGACAGGGGTCCGCCTCTCTACGAGCAGTACTTC
TRBD2,TRBJ2-3,-,TRBV29-1,CSVETLAGGADTQYF,TGCAGCGTTGAAACCCTAGCGGGAGGGGCAGATACGCAGTATTTT
-,TRBJ2-7,-,TRBV2,CASSDQGPLYEQYF,TGTGCCAGCAGTGACCAGGGGCCCCTCTACGAGCAGTACTTC
-,TRBJ1-2,few,TRBV10-3,CAIYGANYGYTF,TGTGCCATCTACGGGGCTAACTATGGCTACACCTTC
-,TRBJ1-2,-,TRBV9,CASGSGNYGYTF,TGTGCCAGCGGGTCCGGGAACTATGGCTACACCTTC
-,TRBJ1-3,-,TRBV13,CASSRTAASGNTIYF,TGTGCCAGCAGCAGGACAGCCGCCTCTGGAAACACCATATATTTT
-,TRBJ1-3,-,TRBV15,CATSRLRGTSSGNTIYF,TGTGCCACCAGCAGATTAAGAGGGACTAGCTCTGGAAACACCATATATTTT
-,TRBJ1-1,few,TRBV27,CASSPSANTEAFF,TGTGCCAGCAGCCCCAGTGCGAACACTGAAGCTTTCTTT
-,TRBJ1-2,-,TRBV7-8,CASSLDGRYYGYTF,TGTGCCAGCAGCTTAGATGGCAGGTACTATGGCTACACCTTC
TRBD1,TRBJ1-1,once,TRBV7-2,CASSLGQGLITEAFF,TGTGCCAGCAGCTTAGGACAGGGGCTTATCACTGAAGCTTTCTTT
-,TRBJ1-3,-,TRBV19,CASSERTGNTIYF,TGTGCCAGTTCAGAGAGGACTGGAAACACCATATATTTT
-,TRBJ2-7,-,TRBV20-1,CSAMGPEQYF,TGCAGTGCTATGGGGCCCGAGCAGTACTTC
TRBD1,TRBJ1-3,once,TRBV7-9,CASSGRTGGMDTIYF,TGTGCCAGCAGCGGACGGACAGGGGGCATGGACACCATATATTTT
TRBD1,TRBJ1-1,-,TRBV7-2,CASSAGQAEAFF,TGTGCCAGCAGCGCGGGACAGGCGGAAGCTTTCTTT
TRBD1,TRBJ1-1,-,TRBV30,CAWRNTGGAFF,TGTGCCTGGAGGAACACAGGGGGAGCTTTCTTT
-,TRBJ1-4,-,TRBV28,CASRPQGPNEKLFF,TGTGCCAGCCGCCCTCAGGGGCCTAATGAAAAACTGTTTTTT
TRBD2,TRBJ2-7,few,TRBV4-1,CASSLGTSGSHEQYF,TGCGCCAGCAGCCTTGGGACGAGCGGGAGTCACGAGCAGTACTTC
-,TRBJ2-1,few,TRBV9,CASSVGGVYNEQFF,TGTGCCAGCAGCGTAGGGGGAGTCTACAATGAGCAGTTCTTC